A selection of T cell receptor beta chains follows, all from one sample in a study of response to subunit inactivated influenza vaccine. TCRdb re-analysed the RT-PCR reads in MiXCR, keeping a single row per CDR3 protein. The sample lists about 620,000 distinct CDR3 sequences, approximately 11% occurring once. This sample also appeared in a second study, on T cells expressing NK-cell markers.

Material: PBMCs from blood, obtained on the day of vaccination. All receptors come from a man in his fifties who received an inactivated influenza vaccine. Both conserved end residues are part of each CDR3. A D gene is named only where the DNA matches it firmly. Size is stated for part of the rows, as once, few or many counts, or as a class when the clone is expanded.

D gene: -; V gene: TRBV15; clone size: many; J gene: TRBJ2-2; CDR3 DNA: TGTGCCACCAGCAGAGATCTCTTCCAGGCCTTCGGGGAGCTGTTTTTT; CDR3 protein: CATSRDLFQAFGELFF
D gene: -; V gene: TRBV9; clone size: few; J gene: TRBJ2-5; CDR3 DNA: TGTGCCAGCAGCGTGAAGTGGACGCGTGCGTCGACGTACCAAGAGACCCAGTACTTC; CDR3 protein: CASSVKWTRASTYQETQYF
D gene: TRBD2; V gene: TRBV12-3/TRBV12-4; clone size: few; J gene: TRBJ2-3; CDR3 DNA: TGTGCCAGCAGTTTTTTTCAAGGACTAGCGGAATTT; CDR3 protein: CASSFFQGLAEF
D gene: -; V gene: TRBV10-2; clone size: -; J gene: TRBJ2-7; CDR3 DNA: TGCGCCAGCAGCGGGTTCAACTACGAGCAGTACTTC; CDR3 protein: CASSGFNYEQYF
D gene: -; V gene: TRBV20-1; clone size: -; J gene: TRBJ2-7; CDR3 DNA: TGCAGTGCTAGTAAGAGCCACGAGCAGTACTTC; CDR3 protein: CSASKSHEQYF
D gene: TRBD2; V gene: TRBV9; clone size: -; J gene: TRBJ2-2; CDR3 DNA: TGTGCCAGCAGCGGAGCGGGGGGAAGGACCGGGGAGCTGTTTTTT; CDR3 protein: CASSGAGGRTGELFF
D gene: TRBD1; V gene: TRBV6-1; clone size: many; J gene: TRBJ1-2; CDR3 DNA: TGTGCCAGCAGCATGGACAGGAACTATGGCTACACCTTC; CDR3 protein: CASSMDRNYGYTF
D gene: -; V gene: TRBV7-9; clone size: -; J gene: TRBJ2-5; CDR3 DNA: TGTGCCAGCAGCTCCAAGACTCAGGGGAGGTGGGAGACCCAGTACTTC; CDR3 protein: CASSSKTQGRWETQYF
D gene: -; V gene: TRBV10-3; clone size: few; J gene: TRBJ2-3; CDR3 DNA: TGTGCCATCAGTGAGTGGAGAAGGGGCACAGATACGCAGTATTTT; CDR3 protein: CAISEWRRGTDTQYF
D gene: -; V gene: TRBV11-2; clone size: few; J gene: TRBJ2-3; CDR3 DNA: TGTGCCAGCAGCTTAGTCCTGTACTCGGGAACTAGCACAGATACGCAGTATTTT; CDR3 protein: CASSLVLYSGTSTDTQYF
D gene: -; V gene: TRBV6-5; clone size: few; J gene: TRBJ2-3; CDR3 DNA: TGTGCCAGCAGTTACGCAGGAGAGGCGCAGTATTTT; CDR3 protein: CASSYAGEAQYF
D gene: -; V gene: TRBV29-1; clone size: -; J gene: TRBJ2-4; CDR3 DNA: TGCAGCGTTGAGAGGGGCGACATTCAGTACTTC; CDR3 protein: CSVERGDIQYF
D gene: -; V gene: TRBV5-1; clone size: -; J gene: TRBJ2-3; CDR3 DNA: TGCGCCAGCAGCCCCTCCAGGGGCAGCACAGATACGCAGTATTTT; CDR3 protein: CASSPSRGSTDTQYF
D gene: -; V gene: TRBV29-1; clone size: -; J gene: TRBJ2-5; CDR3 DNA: TGCAGCGTTGTTCGAGGGACCCAAGAGACCCAGTACTTC; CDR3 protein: CSVVRGTQETQYF
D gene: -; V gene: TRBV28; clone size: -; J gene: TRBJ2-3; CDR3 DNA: TGTGCCAGCAGTCGTGACTACACAGATACGCAGTATTTT; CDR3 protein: CASSRDYTDTQYF
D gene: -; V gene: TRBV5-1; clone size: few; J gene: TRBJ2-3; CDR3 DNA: TGCGCCAGCAGCTTGGAGGGTTGGCCGGCTAGCACAGATACGCAGTATTTT; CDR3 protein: CASSLEGWPASTDTQYF
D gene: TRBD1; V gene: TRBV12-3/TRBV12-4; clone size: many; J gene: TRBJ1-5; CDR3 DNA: TGTGCCAGCAGGCGAACAGGGGGCCTTTTGCAGCCCCAGCATTTT; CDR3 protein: CASRRTGGLLQPQHF
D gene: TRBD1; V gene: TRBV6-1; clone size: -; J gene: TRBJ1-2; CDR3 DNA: TGTGCCACCAGACAGGGGCTTAACTATGGCTACACCTTC; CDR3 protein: CATRQGLNYGYTF
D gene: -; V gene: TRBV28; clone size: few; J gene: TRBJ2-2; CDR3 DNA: TGTGCCAGCAGTTTCGGACAGAGCGGGGCCGGGGAGCTGTTTTTT; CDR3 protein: CASSFGQSGAGELFF
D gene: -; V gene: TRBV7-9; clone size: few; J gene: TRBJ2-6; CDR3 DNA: TGTGCCAGCACGACCGGGGCTCTAGGTGGGGCCAACGTCCTGACTTTC; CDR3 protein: CASTTGALGGANVLTF
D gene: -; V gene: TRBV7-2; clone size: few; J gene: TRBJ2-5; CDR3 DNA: TGTGCCAGCAGCTCCACAGAGACCCAGTACTTC; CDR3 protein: CASSSTETQYF
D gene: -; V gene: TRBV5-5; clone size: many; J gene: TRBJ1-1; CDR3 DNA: TGTGCCAGCAGCTTGGTTTCAGGGAACACTGAAGCTTTCTTT; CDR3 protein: CASSLVSGNTEAFF
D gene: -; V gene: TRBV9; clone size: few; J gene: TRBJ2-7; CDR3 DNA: TGTGCCAGCAGCGCAGAGGGTGCGAGAGAGCAGTACTTC; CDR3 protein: CASSAEGAREQYF
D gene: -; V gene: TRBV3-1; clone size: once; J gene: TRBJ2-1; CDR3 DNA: TGTGCCAGCAGCCAAGGGGGGAGGATTGGCAATGAGCAGTTCTTC; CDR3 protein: CASSQGGRIGNEQFF
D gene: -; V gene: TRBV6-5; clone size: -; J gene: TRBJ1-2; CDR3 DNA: TGTGCCAGCAGTTACTCGCCCGCGGACGGCTACACCTTC; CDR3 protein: CASSYSPADGYTF
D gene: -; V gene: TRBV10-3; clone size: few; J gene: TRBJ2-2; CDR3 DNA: TGTGCCATCAGTGCTGGACGGAACACCGGGGAGCTGTTTTTT; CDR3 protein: CAISAGRNTGELFF
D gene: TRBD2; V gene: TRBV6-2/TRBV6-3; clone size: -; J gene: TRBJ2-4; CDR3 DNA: TGTGCCAGCAGTCGGCGACTAGCGGGAAGGATAAACATTCAGTACTTC; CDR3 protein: CASSRRLAGRINIQYF
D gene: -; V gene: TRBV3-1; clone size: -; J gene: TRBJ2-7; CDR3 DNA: TGTGCCAGCAGCCAAGGTGGGGGGGCCGGCGAGCAGTACTTC; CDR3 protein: CASSQGGGAGEQYF
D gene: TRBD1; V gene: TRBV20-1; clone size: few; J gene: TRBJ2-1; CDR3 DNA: TGCAGTGCTCCACCCGGGACAGGGCTTTCGGGATTCAATGAGCAGTTCTTC; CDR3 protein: CSAPPGTGLSGFNEQFF
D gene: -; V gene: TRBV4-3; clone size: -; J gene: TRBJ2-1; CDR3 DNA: TGCGCCAGCAGCCAAGATGGAGGGGACCTTTTGGATGAGCAGTTCTTC; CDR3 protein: CASSQDGGDLLDEQFF
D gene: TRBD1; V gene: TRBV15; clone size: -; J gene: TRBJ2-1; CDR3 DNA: TGTGCCACCAGCAGAAAACAGGGGAATGAGCAGTTCTTC; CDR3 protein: CATSRKQGNEQFF
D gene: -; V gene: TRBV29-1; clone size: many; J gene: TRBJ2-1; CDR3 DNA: TGCAGCGTTGGGGGCAGTTACTACAATGAGCAGTTCTTC; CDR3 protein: CSVGGSYYNEQFF
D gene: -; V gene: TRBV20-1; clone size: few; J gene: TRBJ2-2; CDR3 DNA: TGCAGTGCTAGCTTTGCCGAAGCGAACACCGGGGAGCTGTTTTTT; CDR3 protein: CSASFAEANTGELFF
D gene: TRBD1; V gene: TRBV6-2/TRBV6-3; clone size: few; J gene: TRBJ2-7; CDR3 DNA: TGTGCCAGCAGTTACGGGGCACAGGGGGCGTACGAGCAGTACTTC; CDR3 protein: CASSYGAQGAYEQYF
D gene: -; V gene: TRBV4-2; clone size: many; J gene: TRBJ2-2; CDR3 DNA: TGTGCCAGCGCCTGGGGCAACACCGGGGAGCTGTTTTTT; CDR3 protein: CASAWGNTGELFF
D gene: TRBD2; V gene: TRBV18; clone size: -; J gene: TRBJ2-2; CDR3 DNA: TGTGCCAGCTCACCACGAGGACTAGCGGGAGGAGCGACCGGGGAGCTGTTTTTT; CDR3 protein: CASSPRGLAGGATGELFF
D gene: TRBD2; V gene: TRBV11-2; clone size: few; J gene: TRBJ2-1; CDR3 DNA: TGTGCCAGCAGCGACGGACTAGCGGGAGTGGGCAATGAGCAGTTCTTC; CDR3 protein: CASSDGLAGVGNEQFF
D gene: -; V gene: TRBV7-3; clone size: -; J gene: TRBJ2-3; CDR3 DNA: TGTGCCAGCAGCTTCGGGATTACAGATACGCAGTATTTT; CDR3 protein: CASSFGITDTQYF
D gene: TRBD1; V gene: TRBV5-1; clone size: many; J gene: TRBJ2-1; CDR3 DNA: TGCGCCAGCAGCCCTGGGACAGGGGACAATGAGCAGTTCTTC; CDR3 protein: CASSPGTGDNEQFF
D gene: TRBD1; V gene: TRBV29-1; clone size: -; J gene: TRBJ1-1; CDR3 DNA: TGCAGCGTGGAGGAACAGGGGGCGCGCACTGAAGCTTTCTTT; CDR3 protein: CSVEEQGARTEAFF
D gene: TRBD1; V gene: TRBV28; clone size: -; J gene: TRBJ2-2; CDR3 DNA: TGTGCCAGCAGCCACTTCCGGGACAGGGAAGCCACCGGGGAGCTGTTTTTT; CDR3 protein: CASSHFRDREATGELFF
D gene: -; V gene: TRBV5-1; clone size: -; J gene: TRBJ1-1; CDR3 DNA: TGCGCCAGCAGCTTCCTACAGGGGAACACTGAAGCTTTCTTT; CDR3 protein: CASSFLQGNTEAFF
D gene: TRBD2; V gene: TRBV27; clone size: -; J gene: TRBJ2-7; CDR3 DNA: TGTGCCAGCAGTTTATCGGGCCTAGCGGGCCCCTACGAGCAGTACTTC; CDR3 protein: CASSLSGLAGPYEQYF
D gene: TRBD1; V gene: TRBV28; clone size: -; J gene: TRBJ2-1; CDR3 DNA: TGTGCCAGCAGTTTAAACAGGGGGACCACCTACAATGAGCAGTTCTTC; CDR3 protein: CASSLNRGTTYNEQFF
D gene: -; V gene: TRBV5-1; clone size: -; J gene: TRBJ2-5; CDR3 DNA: TGCGCCAGCAGCTCATACCCTACAGGGACGTACCAAGAGACCCAGTACTTC; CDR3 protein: CASSSYPTGTYQETQYF
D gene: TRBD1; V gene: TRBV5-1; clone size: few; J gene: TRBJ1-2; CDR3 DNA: TGCGCCAGCAGAACAGGGGCCACCGTCTATGGCTACACCTTC; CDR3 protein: CASRTGATVYGYTF
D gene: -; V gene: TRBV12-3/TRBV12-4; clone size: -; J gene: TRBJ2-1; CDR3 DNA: TGTGCCAGTCTACTAGTAATGGGTTACAATGAGCAGTTCTTC; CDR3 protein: CASLLVMGYNEQFF
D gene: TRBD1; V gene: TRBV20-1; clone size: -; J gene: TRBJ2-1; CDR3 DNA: TGCAGTGCTAGTATCGGGGGACAGGGAGTAGGCAATGAGCAGTTCTTC; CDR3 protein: CSASIGGQGVGNEQFF
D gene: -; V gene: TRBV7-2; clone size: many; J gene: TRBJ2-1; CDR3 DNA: TGTGCCAGCAGCGACCGGGTGGCAGGGACCGACAATGAGCAGTTCTTC; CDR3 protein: CASSDRVAGTDNEQFF
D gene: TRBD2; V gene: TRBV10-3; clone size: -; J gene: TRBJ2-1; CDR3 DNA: TGTGCCATCACCCCGACTAGCGGGAGGGGGAACAATGAGCAGTTCTTC; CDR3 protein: CAITPTSGRGNNEQFF
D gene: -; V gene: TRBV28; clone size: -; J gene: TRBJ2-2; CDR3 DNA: TGTGCCAGCAGTTTACAGGGGCCCCCCACCGGGGAGCTGTTTTTT; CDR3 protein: CASSLQGPPTGELFF
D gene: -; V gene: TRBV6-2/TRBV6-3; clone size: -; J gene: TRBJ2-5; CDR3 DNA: TGTGCCAGCAGTTACTCGAGCGAGGAAGAGACCCAGTACTTC; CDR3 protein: CASSYSSEEETQYF
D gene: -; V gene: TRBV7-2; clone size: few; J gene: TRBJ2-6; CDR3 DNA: TGTGCCAGCAGCTTAGCCCCACTAGATTTCTCTGGGGCCAACGTCCTGACTTTC; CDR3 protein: CASSLAPLDFSGANVLTF